This T cell receptor beta chain is from a study of graft-versus-host responses after intestinal transplantation. Study-wide points: Present in recipient marrow, GvH clones included some that appeared first in ileum or blood. Declining HvG levels early post-transplant were linked to peak circulating GvH clone levels.

The assay was immunoSEQ multiplex PCR, and TCRdb's table has in-frame clones only and misses some. The data contain 77,000 or so clones, roughly 90% of them singletons. This clone was seen just once. The antigen remains undetermined. Sequences were derived from PBMCs, sampled 98 days after intestinal transplantation. The TCR sequence derives from a human patient who received an intestinal transplant, so some T cells may come from the graft donor.

CDR3 residues: CASSQENKIYGYTF. CDR3 sequence (DNA): TGCGCCAGCAGCCAAGAAAACAAGATCTATGGCTACACCTTC. The chain combines TRBV4-1 with TRBJ1-2; D call uncertain. CDR1 and CDR2 from the germline V gene are MGHRA and YSYEKL. V was clipped by 0 bases and J by 4 bases, with 9 bases between them. The CDR3 has 14 residues.